These 27 T cell receptor beta chains were all obtained from the same sample, sequenced in a study of cytomegalovirus exposure and HLA in healthy donors. This PCR relied on a set of 60 Vbeta primers and 13 Jbeta primers. Clones were read by immunoSEQ multiplex PCR, and TCRdb kept only the in-frame ones, dropping some. The sample yields over 150,000 clones, approximately 81% seen once. Material: PBMCs. The receptors were sampled from a woman aged 30 to 39 in good health and CMV-seropositive.

The gene calls are TRBV4-2 and TRBJ1-2; 9 positions match TRBD1. The CDR3 is 16 residues long. Per the germline V gene, CDR1 is LGHNA and CDR2 is YNFKEQ. Trimming removed 4 bases from V and 5 bases from J; junction bases left unmatched: 11. The CDR3 reads CASSLRPGQGVYGYTF. The CDR3 region has the DNA TGTGCCAGCAGCCTTAGACCGGGACAGGGTGTTTATGGCTACACCTTC.

This clone was detected a few times. The CDR3 here is CASSDRTGFNQPQHF. CDR3 sequence (DNA): TGTGCCAGCAGCGATAGGACAGGGTTCAATCAGCCCCAGCATTTT. V usage is TRBV27 and J usage is TRBJ1-5; 8 nucleotides line up with TRBD1. Losses at the gene ends were 6 bases for V and 3 bases for J; bases not matched to a gene: 7. Germline V gene lookup returns CDR1 MNHEY and CDR2 SMNVEV (reference sequence). The CDR3 contains 15 residues.

This clone has only a few counts. Other DNA sequences in the sample encode the same CDR3. V is TRBV7-2 and J is TRBJ1-1, with D unresolved. Per the germline V gene, CDR1 is SGHTA and CDR2 is FQGNSA. The CDR3 is 14 residues long. V was clipped by 1 base and J by 4 bases, with 10 bases between them. CDR3 amino acids: CASSLVGMSTEAFF. In nucleotides, the CDR3 is TGTGCCAGCAGCTTAGTGGGCATGAGCACTGAAGCTTTCTTT.

The genes are TRBV10-3 and TRBJ2-1, with D possibly being TRBD2 (6 bases). The CDR3 is made up of 12 amino acids. V lost 8 bases and J 6 bases, leaving 11 bases between the germline ends. Per the germline V gene, CDR1 is ENHRY and CDR2 is SYGVKD. The CDR3 reads CAIRGRPNEQFF. CDR3 bases: TGTGCCATCCGGGGGAGGCCCAATGAGCAGTTCTTC.

V gene TRBV27 combines with J gene TRBJ1-1; weak D call: TRBD1 (6 bases). CDR3 length: 15 residues. The germline gives CDR1 MNHEY, CDR2 SMNVEV (reference sequence). Trimming took off 3 bases at V and 3 bases at J, with 14 bases between the two ends. CDR3 in DNA: TGTGCCAGCAGTTTGGGGCAGGGGTGGTACACTGAAGCTTTCTTT. It codes for CASSLGQGWYTEAFF.

In nucleotides, the CDR3 is TGTGCCAGCAGCGGGGAGGGGGGATACAATGAGCAGTTCTTC. Translated, it gives CASSGEGGYNEQFF. The chain links TRBV4-2 to TRBJ2-1; a weak D match, TRBD2 (7 bases). Germline CDR1 and CDR2: LGHNA and YNFKEQ. Trimming stripped 5 bases from V and 4 bases from J, with 12 bases between. CDR3 length: 14 residues.

The rearrangement uses TRBV10-3 and TRBJ1-3; D is ambiguous. Germline loops: CDR1 ENHRY, CDR2 SYGVKD. V was trimmed by 6 bases and J by 0 bases, leaving 21 bases between them. The length of the CDR3 is 18 residues. In DNA, the CDR3 is TGTGCCATCAGGGACCTTTGGACTCCTGTACCCTCTGGAAACACCATATATTTT. Translated, it gives CAIRDLWTPVPSGNTIYF.

This chain links TRBV7-9 with TRBJ2-7; D remains unclear. V was pared by 2 bases and J by 2 bases, with 10 bases between. The V gene's germline CDR1 is SEHNR and CDR2 FQNEAQ (reference sequence). The CDR3 covers 14 residues. In DNA form, the CDR3 reads TGTGCCAGCAGCTTACTCAGGTCCACCTACGAGCAGTACTTC. Translation: CASSLLRSTYEQYF.

This chain connects TRBV6-5 to TRBJ2-7; perhaps TRBD2 as D (5 bases). CDR1 is MNHEY and CDR2 is SVGAGI in the germline V gene. The length of the CDR3 is 14 residues. V gave up 0 bases and J gave up 0 bases, with 6 bases separating them. The CDR3 sequence: CASSYSGSSYEQYF. The CDR3 nucleotides read TGTGCCAGCAGTTACTCGGGGAGCTCCTACGAGCAGTACTTC.

The chain employs TRBV28 and TRBJ1-4; D remains ambiguous. V dropped 6 bases and J dropped 5 bases, with 16 bases sitting between them. The CDR3 has 15 amino acids. Germline V CDR1 and CDR2: MDHEN, SYDVKM. The CDR3: CASSPDGERNEKLFF. For the CDR3, the DNA is TGTGCCAGCAGCCCCGACGGGGAACGGAATGAAAAACTGTTTTTT. The full variable domain, with the rest looked up from reference TRBV28 and TRBJ1-4, is DVKVTQSSRYLVKRTGEKVFLECVQDMDHENMFWYRQDPGLGLRLIYFSYDVKMKEKGDIPEGYSVSREKKERFSLILESASTNQTSMYLCASSPDGERNEKLFFGSGTQLSVL.

The J gene is TRBJ2-5, the V gene TRBV28; TRBD1 matches at 12 bases. Trimming removed 5 bases from V and 5 bases from J; junction bases left unmatched: 3. Germline CDR1 MDHEN, CDR2 SYDVKM. This CDR3 has 14 residues. The CDR3 here is CASSRDRGRETQYF. CDR3 DNA: TGTGCCAGCAGTCGGGACAGGGGGCGGGAGACCCAGTACTTC.

This rearrangement joins TRBV10-3 to TRBJ1-5, with no clear D. There are 16 residues in the CDR3. V was pared by 3 bases and J by 2 bases, with 14 bases between. Germline values: CDR1 ENHRY, CDR2 SYGVKD. CDR3 sequence (DNA): TGTGCCATCAGTGATCCCCCCCACCGAGGCAATCAGCCCCAGCATTTT. Translated, it gives CAISDPPHRGNQPQHF.

The chain links TRBV6-4 to TRBJ1-2; a weak D match, TRBD1 (5 bases). Trimming cost V 1 base and J 10 bases, with 19 bases left between them. Looked up from germline, CDR1 is MRHNA and CDR2 is SNTAGT. This CDR3 comprises 15 residues. For the CDR3, the DNA is TGTGCCAGCAGTGACTGGGCGGGGCCCTCTGTTGTCTACACCTTC. Translation: CASSDWAGPSVVYTF.

This clone has a handful of counts. The V gene is TRBV7-2, the J gene TRBJ1-4, with TRBD1 matching 8 bases. The CDR3 runs to 15 residues. V shed 2 bases, J shed 7 bases, and the junction held 6 bases outside the gene matches. The germline gives CDR1 SGHTA, CDR2 FQGNSA. This chain's CDR3 is CASSLWTGRGEKLFF. CDR3 in DNA: TGTGCCAGCAGCTTATGGACAGGGCGGGGTGAAAAACTGTTTTTT.

The genes are TRBV7-9 and TRBJ1-5; perhaps TRBD1 as D (5 bases). This CDR3 comprises 15 residues. From germline, CDR1 is SEHNR and CDR2 FQNEAQ (reference sequence). V gave up 1 base and J gave up 0 bases, with 7 bases separating them. Here the CDR3 DNA reads TGTGCCAGCAGCTTAGGACAGCATAGCAATCAGCCCCAGCATTTT. Protein sequence: CASSLGQHSNQPQHF. The full variable domain, completed using reference TRBV7-9 and TRBJ1-5, is DTGVSQNPRHKITKRGQNVTFRCDPISEHNRLYWYRQTLGQGPEFLTYFQNEAQLEKSRLLSDRFSAERPKGSFSTLEIQRTEQGDSAMYLCASSLGQHSNQPQHFGDGTRLSIL.

V and J are TRBV15 and TRBJ2-7; D is perhaps TRBD2 (5 bases). The V gene's germline CDR1 is LNHNV and CDR2 YYDKDF (reference sequence). The V and J ends lost 4 bases and 3 bases respectively, with 13 bases between them. The CDR3 sequence is 14 residues long. The CDR3 region has the DNA TGTGCCACCAGCATGGAGGTTGCCGGCTACGAGCAGTACTTC. Translation: CATSMEVAGYEQYF.

The V gene is TRBV7-2, the J gene TRBJ1-6; D ambiguous. Per the germline V gene, CDR1 is SGHTA and CDR2 is FQGNSA. This CDR3 comprises 18 residues. Trimming left V 0 bases short and J 0 bases short, with 12 bases between. The CDR3 loop reads CASSLAKGSSSYNSPLHF. For the CDR3, the DNA is TGTGCCAGCAGCTTAGCGAAAGGGAGTAGCTCCTATAATTCACCCCTCCACTTT.

The CDR3 is CASSLALAGQETQYF. Here the CDR3 DNA reads TGTGCCAGCAGCTTGGCGCTAGCGGGCCAAGAGACCCAGTACTTC. This sequence joins TRBV5-6 and TRBJ2-5, with 8 bases matching TRBD2. Germline values: CDR1 SGHDT, CDR2 YYEEEE. The CDR3 consists of 15 residues. Germline trimming cut 0 bases from V and 1 base from J; bases unmatched to any gene: 2. Full variable domain (rest looked up from reference TRBV5-6 and TRBJ2-5): DAGVTQSPTHLIKTRGQQVTLRCSPKSGHDTVSWYQQALGQGPQFIFQYYEEEERQRGNFPDRFSGHQFPNYSSELNVNALLLGDSALYLCASSLALAGQETQYFGPGTRLLVL.

The J gene is TRBJ1-1, the V gene TRBV14; unclear D gene. The CDR3 is made up of 13 amino acids. Germline V gene sequence: CDR1 SGHDN, CDR2 FVKESK. V was cut by 2 bases and J by 8 bases, with 12 bases left in between. CDR3 in amino acids: CASSQNRFGEAFF. The CDR3 region has the DNA TGTGCCAGCAGCCAAAATAGGTTCGGGGAAGCTTTCTTT.

V usage is TRBV9 and J usage is TRBJ2-5; 8 nucleotides line up with TRBD2. The trim removed 4 bases at V and 5 bases at J, leaving 7 bases unmatched. Looked up from germline, CDR1 is SGDLS and CDR2 is YYNGEE. The CDR3 is 14 amino acids. CDR3 bases: TGTGCCAGCAGCTTACGGGGGGGCCTGGAGACCCAGTACTTC. It is translated as CASSLRGGLETQYF.

Notes on this clone: At one of its ends the junction is not consistent with the germline gene, which may arise from a read error. In DNA form, the CDR3 reads TGTGCCAGCAGCCTCGGACAGGAGCGGTACTTC. It is translated as CASSLGQERYF. This chain connects TRBV5-6 to TRBJ2-7; 7 bases align to TRBD1. In germline, CDR1 is SGHDT, CDR2 YYEEEE. This CDR3 spans 11 amino acids.

The chain has TRBV10-3 and TRBJ2-5; 8 bases align to TRBD2. Judging by the DNA end, TRBJ2-7 fits better; the J call may be wrong. The CDR3 is 15 amino acids. The germline V gene encodes CDR1 ENHRY and CDR2 SYGVKD. The CDR3 DNA reads as TGTGCCATCAGCCCCCGTCAGATAGCGGGGAACGAGCAGTACTTC. It is translated as CAISPRQIAGNEQYF.

The chain employs TRBV20-1 and TRBJ2-1; 7 bases align to TRBD2. The trim removed 4 bases at V and 10 bases at J, leaving 4 bases unmatched. CDR3 length: 11 residues. Germline values: CDR1 DFQATT, CDR2 SNEGSKA (reference sequence). CDR3 sequence reads: CSAMTSNEQFF. For the CDR3, the DNA is TGCAGTGCTATGACTAGCAACGAGCAGTTCTTC.

This clone was observed once. The chain joins TRBV15 to TRBJ2-1; 8 nucleotides line up with TRBD1. Unmatched junction bases numbered 5, after V lost 3 bases and J lost 4 bases. CDR1 is LNHNV, CDR2 YYDKDF, per germline (reference sequence). This CDR3 spans 15 amino acids. The CDR3 DNA is TGTGCCACCAGCAGGTCCCGACAGGGGTACAATGAGCAGTTCTTC. Its protein product is CATSRSRQGYNEQFF.

This CDR3 is CASSKRDGTYGYTF. CDR3 in DNA: TGCGCCAGCAGCAAGCGGGACGGAACCTATGGCTACACCTTC. The rearrangement uses TRBV5-1 and TRBJ1-2; TRBD1 is a possible D gene (5 bases). V lost 4 bases to trimming and J lost 4 bases, with 14 bases between them. Germline V gene data show CDR1 as SGHRS and CDR2 as YFSETQ. This CDR3 contains 14 residues.

This chain uses TRBV6-5 with TRBJ2-7; TRBD1 matches 9 bases. The germline V gene encodes CDR1 MNHEY and CDR2 SVGAGI. The CDR3 loop spans 14 amino acids. V gave up 2 bases and J gave up 6 bases; unmatched junction bases: 5. In DNA, the CDR3 is TGTGCCAGCAGTTACGGGGACAGGGTCGGCGAGCAGTACTTC. It codes for CASSYGDRVGEQYF.

The chain joins TRBV5-4 to TRBJ1-4; TRBD1 might be the D (5 bases). Trimming took off 5 bases at V and 5 bases at J, with 13 bases between the two ends. The germline CDR1 and CDR2 sequences are SGHNT and YYREEE (reference sequence). The CDR3 has 14 residues. The CDR3 bases are TGTGCCAGCAGACCTTTTGCAGGGAATGAAAAACTGTTTTTT. It translates to CASRPFAGNEKLFF.